This T cell receptor beta chain was found in a study of CD8+ T cells in alopecia areata. Overall study context: Tofacitinib administration persisted for 6 to 18 months, succeeded by 6 months off drug.

Sequencing relied on a cDNA template that was reverse transcribed from extracted RNA. The assay was immunoSEQ multiplex PCR, and TCRdb's table has in-frame clones only and misses some. The repertoire holds over 120,000 clones, with about 59% as singletons. Treatment in this sample: oral pan-JAK inhibitor, 5-10 mg twice daily. PBMC-derived CD4+ and CD8+ T cells were sorted. Study results and limitations: Under tofacitinib, fewer expanded CD8+ clones appeared among the top 100 scalp clones.

The germline V and J ends were trimmed by 0 bases and 1 base, with 11 bases remaining between them. The CDR3 has 16 residues. Germline CDR1 reads MNHEY; CDR2 reads SVGAGI. In this sample, this clone turned up a few times. Its antigen is still unknown. The starting material was CD8+ T cells sorted from blood, obtained at week 4, from a patient treated with tofacitinib. The sequence came from a human donor with alopecia areata. V is TRBV6-5 and J is TRBJ2-3, with unresolved D. The CDR3 loop reads CASSYSKDEGTDTQYF. Here the CDR3 DNA reads TGTGCCAGCAGTTACTCGAAGGATGAGGGCACAGATACGCAGTATTTT.